The 9 T cell receptor beta chains given below trace back to one sample, sequenced in a study of graft-versus-host responses after intestinal transplantation. The protocol was immunoSEQ multiplex PCR, while the TCRdb copy is restricted to in-frame clones and leaves out a portion. Of roughly 120,000 clones listed, less than 95% are singletons. These receptors' antigens are unknown. Sequences were derived from unstimulated CD4+ T cells sorted from spleen or lymph node cells, sampled before intestinal transplant. The receptor source for this set is a human donor who received an intestinal transplant.

The chain couples TRBV7-3 to TRBJ2-1, with 7 bases that match TRBD1. Germline V gene data show CDR1 as SGHTA and CDR2 as FQGTGA. This CDR3 has 15 amino acids. Trimming cost V 5 bases and J 4 bases; bases outside gene matches: 8. CDR3 residues: CASSPAAGGYNEQFF. Here the CDR3 DNA reads TGTGCCAGCAGCCCGGCCGCAGGGGGATACAATGAGCAGTTCTTC.

This clone was seen once. The chain links TRBV7-2 to TRBJ2-1; 9 nucleotides match TRBD1. Unmatched junction bases numbered 12, after V lost 1 base and J lost 5 bases. The CDR3 consists of 18 residues. Germline values: CDR1 SGHTA, CDR2 FQGNSA. The CDR3 DNA sequence: TGTGCCAGCAGCTTAGTGAGTTTTGCGGGACAGGGAGACAATGAGCAGTTCTTC. Its translation is CASSLVSFAGQGDNEQFF.

This chain links TRBV7-2 with TRBJ2-1; 8 bases line up with TRBD2. The CDR3 runs 15 residues. The trim removed 3 bases at V and 4 bases at J, leaving 5 bases unmatched. CDR1 is SGHTA, CDR2 FQGNSA, per germline. The CDR3 sequence: CASSFTSGLYNEQFF. CDR3 coding DNA: TGTGCCAGCAGCTTCACTAGCGGATTATACAATGAGCAGTTCTTC.

V is TRBV4-3 and J is TRBJ2-3; 13 bases match TRBD2. In germline, CDR1 is LGHNA, CDR2 YSLEER. There are 17 residues in the CDR3. The junction had 6 bases not matched to a gene; V was cut back by 0 bases and J by 6 bases. The CDR3 DNA follows: TGCGCCAGCAGCCAAGACACTAGCGGGGGGGCCTGGGATACGCAGTATTTT. Amino acid sequence: CASSQDTSGGAWDTQYF.

This chain joins TRBV27 and TRBJ1-6; TRBD1 matches 7 bases. CDR3 length: 16 amino acids. Germline trimming cut 2 bases from V and 3 bases from J; bases unmatched to any gene: 4. Germline V gives CDR1 MNHEY, CDR2 SMNVEV (reference sequence). DNA for the CDR3: TGTGCCAGCAGTTTAACGGGACAGAACTATAATTCACCCCTCCACTTT. This encodes CASSLTGQNYNSPLHF.

This clone has just one count. The chain uses TRBV7-9 and TRBJ1-1; 7 positions agree with TRBD1. This CDR3 contains 19 residues. The trim removed 7 bases at V and 0 bases at J, leaving 20 bases unmatched. Germline V gene data show CDR1 as SEHNR and CDR2 as FQNEAQ (reference sequence). CDR3 coding DNA: TGTGCCAGCAACCAATTAACCGGGACAGATTATAATGTGAACACTGAAGCTTTCTTT. Protein product: CASNQLTGTDYNVNTEAFF.

The rearrangement links TRBV7-9 to TRBJ2-7, with D hard to call. The CDR3 runs 13 residues. Germline CDR1 reads SEHNR; CDR2 reads FQNEAQ (reference sequence). V was clipped by 0 bases and J by 6 bases, with 9 bases between them. The CDR3 DNA reads TGTGCCAGCAGCTTAGCATTAGAACCCGAGCAGTACTTC. It codes for CASSLALEPEQYF.

The sample holds one count of this clone. The J gene is TRBJ2-6, the V gene TRBV5-4, with D perhaps TRBD2 (5 bases). Germline V gene lookup returns CDR1 SGHNT and CDR2 YYREEE (reference sequence). Trimming cost V 2 bases and J 2 bases, with 8 bases left between them. The CDR3 loop spans 15 amino acids. The CDR3 region is CASSLPGAGANVLTF. The DNA of the CDR3 is TGTGCCAGCAGCTTACCCGGGGCTGGGGCCAACGTCCTGACTTTC.

This clone was detected a few times. The chain couples TRBV29-1 to TRBJ1-1; a weak D match, TRBD1 (6 bases). The germline V gene has CDR1 SQVTM and CDR2 ANQGSEA. Trimming took off 6 bases at V and 0 bases at J, with 11 bases between the two ends. This CDR3 is 13 amino acids long. This CDR3 reads CSVLTGVNTEAFF. DNA for the CDR3: TGCAGCGTCCTGACAGGTGTGAACACTGAAGCTTTCTTT.